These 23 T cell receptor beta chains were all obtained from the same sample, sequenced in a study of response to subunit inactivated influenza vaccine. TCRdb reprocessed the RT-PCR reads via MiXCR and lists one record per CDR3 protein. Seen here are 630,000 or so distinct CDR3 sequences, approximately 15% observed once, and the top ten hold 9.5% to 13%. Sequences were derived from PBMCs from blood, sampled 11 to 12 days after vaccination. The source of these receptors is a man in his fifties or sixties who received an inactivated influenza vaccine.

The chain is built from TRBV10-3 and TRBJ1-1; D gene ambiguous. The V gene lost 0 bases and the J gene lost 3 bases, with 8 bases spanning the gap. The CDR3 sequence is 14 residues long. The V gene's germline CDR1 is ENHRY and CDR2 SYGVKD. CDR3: CAISESDGYTEAFF. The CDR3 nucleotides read TGTGCCATCAGTGAGTCAGACGGGTACACTGAAGCTTTCTTT.

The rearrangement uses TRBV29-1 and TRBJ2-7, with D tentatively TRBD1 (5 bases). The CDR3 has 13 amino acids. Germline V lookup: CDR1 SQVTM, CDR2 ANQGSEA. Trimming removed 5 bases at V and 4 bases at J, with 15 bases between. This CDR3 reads CSVRADSSYEQYF. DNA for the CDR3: TGCAGCGTTCGGGCAGACAGCTCTTACGAGCAGTACTTC.

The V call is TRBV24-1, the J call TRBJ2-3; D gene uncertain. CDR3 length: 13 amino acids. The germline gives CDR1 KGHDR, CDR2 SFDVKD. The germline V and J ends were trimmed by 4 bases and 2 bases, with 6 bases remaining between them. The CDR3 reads CATSDYSTDTQYF. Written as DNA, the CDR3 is TGTGCCACCAGTGACTACTCCACAGATACGCAGTATTTT.

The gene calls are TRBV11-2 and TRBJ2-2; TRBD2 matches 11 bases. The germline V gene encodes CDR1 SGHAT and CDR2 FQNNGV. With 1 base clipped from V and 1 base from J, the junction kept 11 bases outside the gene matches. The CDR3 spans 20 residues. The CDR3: CASSLGASGRLDWNTGELFF. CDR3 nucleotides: TGTGCCAGCAGCTTAGGTGCTAGCGGGAGGCTTGATTGGAACACCGGGGAGCTGTTTTTT. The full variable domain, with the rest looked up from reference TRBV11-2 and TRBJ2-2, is EAGVAQSPRYKIIEKRQSVAFWCNPISGHATLYWYQQILGQGPKLLIQFQNNGVVDDSQLPKDRFSAERLKGVDSTLKIQPAKLEDSAVYLCASSLGASGRLDWNTGELFFGEGSRLTVL.

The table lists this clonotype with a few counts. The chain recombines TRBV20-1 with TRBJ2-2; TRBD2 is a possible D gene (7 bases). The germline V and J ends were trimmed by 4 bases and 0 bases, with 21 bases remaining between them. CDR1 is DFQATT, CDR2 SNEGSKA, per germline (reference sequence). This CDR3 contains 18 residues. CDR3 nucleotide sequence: TGCAGTGCTAACGGATTAGCGGGTGGGGGCCCGAACACCGGGGAGCTGTTTTTT. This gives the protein CSANGLAGGGPNTGELFF.

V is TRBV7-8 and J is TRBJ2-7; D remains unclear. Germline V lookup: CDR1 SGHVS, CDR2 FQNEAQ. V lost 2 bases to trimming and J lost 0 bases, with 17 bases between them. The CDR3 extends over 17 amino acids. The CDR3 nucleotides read TGTGCCAGCAGCTTAAACGCTTGGCAGACCGTCTCCTACGAGCAGTACTTC. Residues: CASSLNAWQTVSYEQYF.

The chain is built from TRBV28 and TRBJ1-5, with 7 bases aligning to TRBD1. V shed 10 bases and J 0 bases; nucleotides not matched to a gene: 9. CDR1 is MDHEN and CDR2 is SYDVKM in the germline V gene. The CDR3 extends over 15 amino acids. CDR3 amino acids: CATKGAGYSNQPQHF. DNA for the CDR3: TGTGCCACCAAGGGGGCGGGATATAGCAATCAGCCCCAGCATTTT.

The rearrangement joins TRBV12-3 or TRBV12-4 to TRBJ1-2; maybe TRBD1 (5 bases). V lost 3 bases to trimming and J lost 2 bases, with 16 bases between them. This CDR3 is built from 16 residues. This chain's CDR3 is CASSLFAGNPNYGYTF. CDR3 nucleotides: TGTGCCAGCAGTTTGTTTGCAGGGAACCCCAACTATGGCTACACCTTC.

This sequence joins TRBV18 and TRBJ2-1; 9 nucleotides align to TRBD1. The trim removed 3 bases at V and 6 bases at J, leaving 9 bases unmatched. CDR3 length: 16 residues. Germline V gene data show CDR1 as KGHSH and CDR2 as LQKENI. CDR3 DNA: TGTGCCAGCTCACCCCAGACAGGGGGGATTAGCAATGAGCAGTTCTTC. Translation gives CASSPQTGGISNEQFF.

The CDR3 here is CSARVRGGGSMGLSNEQFF. The CDR3 nucleotides are TGCAGTGCTAGGGTTCGGGGAGGCGGGAGTATGGGTTTGAGCAATGAGCAGTTCTTC. The chain uses TRBV20-1 and TRBJ2-1, with 7 bases identical to TRBD2. Germline V lookup: CDR1 DFQATT, CDR2 SNEGSKA (reference sequence). J lost 6 bases, V lost 3 bases, and 23 bases had no gene match. The CDR3 totals 19 residues.

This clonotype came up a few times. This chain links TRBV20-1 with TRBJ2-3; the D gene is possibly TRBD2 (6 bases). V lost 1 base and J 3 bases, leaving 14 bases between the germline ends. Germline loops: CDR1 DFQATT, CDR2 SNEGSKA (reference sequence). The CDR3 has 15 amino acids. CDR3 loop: CSARARAGPTDTQYF. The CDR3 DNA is TGCAGTGCTAGAGCGCGAGCGGGCCCTACAGATACGCAGTATTTT.

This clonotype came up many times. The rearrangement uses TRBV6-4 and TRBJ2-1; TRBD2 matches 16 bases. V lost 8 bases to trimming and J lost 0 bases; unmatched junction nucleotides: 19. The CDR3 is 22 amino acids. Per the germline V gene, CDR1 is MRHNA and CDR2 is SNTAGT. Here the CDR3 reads CASRPRPPGLAGGGSSYNEQFF. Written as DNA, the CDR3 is TGTGCCAGCCGTCCCAGGCCGCCGGGACTAGCGGGAGGGGGAAGCTCCTACAATGAGCAGTTCTTC.

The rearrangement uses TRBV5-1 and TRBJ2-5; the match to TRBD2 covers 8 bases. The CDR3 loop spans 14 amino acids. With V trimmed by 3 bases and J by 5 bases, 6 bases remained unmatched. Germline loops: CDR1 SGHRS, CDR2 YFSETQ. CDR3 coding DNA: TGCGCCAGCAGCTGGACTAGCTCTACGGAGACCCAGTACTTC. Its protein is CASSWTSSTETQYF.

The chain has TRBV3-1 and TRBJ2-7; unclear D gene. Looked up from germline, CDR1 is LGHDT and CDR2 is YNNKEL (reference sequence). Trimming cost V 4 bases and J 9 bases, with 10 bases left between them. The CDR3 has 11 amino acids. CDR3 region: CASSPRRVQYF. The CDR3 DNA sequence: TGTGCCAGCAGCCCTCGAAGGGTGCAGTACTTC.

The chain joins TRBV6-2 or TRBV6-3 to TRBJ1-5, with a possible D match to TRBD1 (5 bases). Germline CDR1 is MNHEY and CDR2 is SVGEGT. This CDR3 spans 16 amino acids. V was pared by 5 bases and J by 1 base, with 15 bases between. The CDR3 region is CASSPSGGWSNQPQHF. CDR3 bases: TGTGCCAGCAGTCCGTCGGGGGGGTGGAGCAATCAGCCCCAGCATTTT.

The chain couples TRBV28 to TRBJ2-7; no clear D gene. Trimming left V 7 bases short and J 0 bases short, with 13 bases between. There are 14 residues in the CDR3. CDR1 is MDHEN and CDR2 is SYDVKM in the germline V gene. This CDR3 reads CASTVTVASYEQYF. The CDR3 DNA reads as TGTGCCAGCACGGTCACGGTGGCCTCCTACGAGCAGTACTTC.

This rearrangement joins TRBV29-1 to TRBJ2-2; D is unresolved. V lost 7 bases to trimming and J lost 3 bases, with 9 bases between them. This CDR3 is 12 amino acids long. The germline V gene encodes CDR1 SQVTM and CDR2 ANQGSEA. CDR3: CSARLDTGELFF. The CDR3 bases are TGCAGCGCCCGATTAGACACCGGGGAGCTGTTTTTT.

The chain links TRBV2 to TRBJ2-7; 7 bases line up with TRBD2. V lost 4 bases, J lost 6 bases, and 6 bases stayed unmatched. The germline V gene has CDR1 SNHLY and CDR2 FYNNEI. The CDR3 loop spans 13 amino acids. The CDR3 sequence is CASSGTRAGEQYF. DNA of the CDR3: TGTGCCAGCAGTGGGACTAGGGCTGGCGAGCAGTACTTC.

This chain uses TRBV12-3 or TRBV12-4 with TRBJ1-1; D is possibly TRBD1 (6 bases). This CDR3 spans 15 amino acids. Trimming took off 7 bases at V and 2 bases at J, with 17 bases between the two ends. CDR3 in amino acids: CASKLQGGYNTEAFF. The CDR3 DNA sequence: TGTGCCAGCAAGTTACAGGGTGGTTACAACACTGAAGCTTTCTTT.

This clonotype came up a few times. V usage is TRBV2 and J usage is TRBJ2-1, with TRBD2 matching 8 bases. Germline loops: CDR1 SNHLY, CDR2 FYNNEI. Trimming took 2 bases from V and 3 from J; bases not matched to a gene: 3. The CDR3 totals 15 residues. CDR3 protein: CASSESSGSYNEQFF. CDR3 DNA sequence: TGTGCCAGCAGTGAATCCAGCGGGAGCTACAATGAGCAGTTCTTC.

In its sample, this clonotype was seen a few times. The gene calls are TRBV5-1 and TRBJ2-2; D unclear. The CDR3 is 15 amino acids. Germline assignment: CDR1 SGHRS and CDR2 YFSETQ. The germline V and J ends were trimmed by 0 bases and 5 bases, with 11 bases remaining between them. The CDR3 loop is CASSLDPSRTGELFF. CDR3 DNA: TGCGCCAGCAGCTTGGATCCCTCGCGGACCGGGGAGCTGTTTTTT. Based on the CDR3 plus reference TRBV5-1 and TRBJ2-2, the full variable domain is KAGVTQTPRYLIKTRGQQVTLSCSPISGHRSVSWYQQTPGQGLQFLFEYFSETQRNKGNFPGRFSGRQFSNSRSEMNVSTLELGDSALYLCASSLDPSRTGELFFGEGSRLTVL.

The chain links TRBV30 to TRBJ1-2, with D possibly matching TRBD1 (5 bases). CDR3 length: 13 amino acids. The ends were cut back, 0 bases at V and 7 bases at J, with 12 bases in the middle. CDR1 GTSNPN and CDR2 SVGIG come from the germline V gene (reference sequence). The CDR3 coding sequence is TGTGCCTGGAGTGTAGGGGCAGGGACTGGCTACACCTTC. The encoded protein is CAWSVGAGTGYTF.

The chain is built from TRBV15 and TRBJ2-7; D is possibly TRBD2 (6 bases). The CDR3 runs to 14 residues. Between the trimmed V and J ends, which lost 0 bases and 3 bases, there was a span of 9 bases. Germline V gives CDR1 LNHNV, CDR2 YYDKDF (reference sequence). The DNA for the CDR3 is TGTGCCACCAGCAGAGAGCAGGGAGGCTACGAGCAGTACTTC. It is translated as CATSREQGGYEQYF.